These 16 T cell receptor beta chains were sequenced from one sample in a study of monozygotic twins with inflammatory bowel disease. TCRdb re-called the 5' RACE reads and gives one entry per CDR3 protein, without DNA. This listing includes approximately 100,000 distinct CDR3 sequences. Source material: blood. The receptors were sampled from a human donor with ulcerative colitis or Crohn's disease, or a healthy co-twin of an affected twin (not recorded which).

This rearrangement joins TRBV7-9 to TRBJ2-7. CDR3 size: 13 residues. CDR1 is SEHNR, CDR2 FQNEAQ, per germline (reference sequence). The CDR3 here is CASSPTPDYEQYF.

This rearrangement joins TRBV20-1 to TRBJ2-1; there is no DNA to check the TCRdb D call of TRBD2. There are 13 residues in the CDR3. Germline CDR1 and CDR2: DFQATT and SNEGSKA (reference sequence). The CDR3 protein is CSASIREGNEQFF.

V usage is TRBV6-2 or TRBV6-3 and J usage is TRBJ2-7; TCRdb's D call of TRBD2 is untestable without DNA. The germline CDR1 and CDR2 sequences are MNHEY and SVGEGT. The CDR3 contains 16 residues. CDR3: CASGFPLAETSYEQYF.

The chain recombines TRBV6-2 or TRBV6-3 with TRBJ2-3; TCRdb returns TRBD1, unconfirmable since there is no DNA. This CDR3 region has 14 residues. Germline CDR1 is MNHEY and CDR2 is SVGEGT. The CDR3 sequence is CASSSPAHTDTQYF.

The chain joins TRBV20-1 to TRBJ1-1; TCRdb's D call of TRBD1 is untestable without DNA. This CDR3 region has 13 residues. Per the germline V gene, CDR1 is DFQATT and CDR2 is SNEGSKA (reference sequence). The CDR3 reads CSLQKSGGTEAFF.

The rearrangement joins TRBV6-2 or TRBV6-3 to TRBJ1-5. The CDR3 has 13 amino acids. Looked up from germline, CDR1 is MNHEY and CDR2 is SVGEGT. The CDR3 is CASHASSNQPQHF.

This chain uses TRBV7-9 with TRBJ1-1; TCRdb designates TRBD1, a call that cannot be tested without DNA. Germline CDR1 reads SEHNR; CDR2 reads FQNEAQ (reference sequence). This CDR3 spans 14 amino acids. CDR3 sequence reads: CASSQLGGYTEAFF. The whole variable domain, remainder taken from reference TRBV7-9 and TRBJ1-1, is DTGVSQNPRHKITKRGQNVTFRCDPISEHNRLYWYRQTLGQGPEFLTYFQNEAQLEKSRLLSDRFSAERPKGSFSTLEIQRTEQGDSAMYLCASSQLGGYTEAFFGQGTRLTVV.

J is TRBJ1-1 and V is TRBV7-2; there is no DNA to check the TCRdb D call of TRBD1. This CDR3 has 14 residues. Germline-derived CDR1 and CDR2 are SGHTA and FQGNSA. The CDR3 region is CASSLGGSHTEAFF.

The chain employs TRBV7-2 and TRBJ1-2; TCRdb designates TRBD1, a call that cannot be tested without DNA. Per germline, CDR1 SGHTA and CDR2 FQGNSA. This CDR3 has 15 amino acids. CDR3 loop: CASSLAVPGAGGYTF.

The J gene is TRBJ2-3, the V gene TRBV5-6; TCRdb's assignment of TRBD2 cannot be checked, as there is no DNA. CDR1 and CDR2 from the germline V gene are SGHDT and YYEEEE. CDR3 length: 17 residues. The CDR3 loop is CASSALLEGLSTDTQYF.

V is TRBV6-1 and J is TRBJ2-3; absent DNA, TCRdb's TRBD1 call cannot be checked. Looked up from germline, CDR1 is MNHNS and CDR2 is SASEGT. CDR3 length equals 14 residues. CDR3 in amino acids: CASIRGVSTDTQYF.

CDR3: CASSSPGTQQETQYF. The chain is built from TRBV12-3 or TRBV12-4 and TRBJ2-5; TCRdb's D call of TRBD1 is untestable without DNA. There are 15 residues in the CDR3.

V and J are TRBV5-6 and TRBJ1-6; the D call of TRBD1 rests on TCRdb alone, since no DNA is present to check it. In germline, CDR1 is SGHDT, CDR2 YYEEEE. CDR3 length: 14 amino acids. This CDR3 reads CASSQGPNNSPLHF.

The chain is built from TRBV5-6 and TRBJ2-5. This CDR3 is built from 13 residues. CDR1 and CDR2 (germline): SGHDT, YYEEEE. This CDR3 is CASSYDTQETQYF.

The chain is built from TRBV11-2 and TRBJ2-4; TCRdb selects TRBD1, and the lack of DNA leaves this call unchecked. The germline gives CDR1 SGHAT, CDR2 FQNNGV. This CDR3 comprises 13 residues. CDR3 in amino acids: CASSPGQGDIQYF. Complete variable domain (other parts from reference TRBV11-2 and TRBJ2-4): EAGVAQSPRYKIIEKRQSVAFWCNPISGHATLYWYQQILGQGPKLLIQFQNNGVVDDSQLPKDRFSAERLKGVDSTLKIQPAKLEDSAVYLCASSPGQGDIQYFGAGTRLSVL.

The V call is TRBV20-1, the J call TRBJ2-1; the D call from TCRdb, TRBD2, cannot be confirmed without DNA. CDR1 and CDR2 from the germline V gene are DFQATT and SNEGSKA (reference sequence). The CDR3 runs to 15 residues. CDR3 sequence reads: CSARQTSGRFNEQFF.